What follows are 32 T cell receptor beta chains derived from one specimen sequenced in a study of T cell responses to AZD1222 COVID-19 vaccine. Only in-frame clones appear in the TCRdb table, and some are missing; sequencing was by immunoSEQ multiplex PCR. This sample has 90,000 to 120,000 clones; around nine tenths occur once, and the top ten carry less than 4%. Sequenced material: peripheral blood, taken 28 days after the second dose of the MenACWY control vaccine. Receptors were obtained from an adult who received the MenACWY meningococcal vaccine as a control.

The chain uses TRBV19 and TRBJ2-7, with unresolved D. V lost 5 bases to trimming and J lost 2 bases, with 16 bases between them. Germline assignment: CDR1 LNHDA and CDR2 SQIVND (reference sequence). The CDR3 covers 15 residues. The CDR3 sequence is CASSVAVGLPYEQYF. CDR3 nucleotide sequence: TGTGCCAGTAGTGTCGCAGTTGGGCTTCCCTACGAGCAGTACTTC.

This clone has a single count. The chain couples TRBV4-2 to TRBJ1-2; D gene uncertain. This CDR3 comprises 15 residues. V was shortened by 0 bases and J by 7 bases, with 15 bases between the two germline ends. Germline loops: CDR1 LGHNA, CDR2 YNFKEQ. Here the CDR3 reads CASSQDWTAHSGYTF. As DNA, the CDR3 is TGTGCCAGCAGCCAAGATTGGACTGCCCACTCTGGCTACACCTTC.

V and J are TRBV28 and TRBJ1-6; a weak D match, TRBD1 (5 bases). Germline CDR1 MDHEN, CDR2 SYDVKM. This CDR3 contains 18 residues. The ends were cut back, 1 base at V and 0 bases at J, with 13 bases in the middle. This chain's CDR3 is CASSLSSGLGSYNSPLHF. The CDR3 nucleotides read TGTGCCAGCAGTTTATCCTCAGGGTTGGGCTCCTATAATTCACCCCTCCACTTT.

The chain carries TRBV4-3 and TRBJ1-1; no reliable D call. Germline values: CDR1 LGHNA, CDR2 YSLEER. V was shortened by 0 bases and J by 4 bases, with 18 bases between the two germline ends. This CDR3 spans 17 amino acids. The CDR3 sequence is CASSQDIASGWGTEAFF. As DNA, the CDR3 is TGCGCCAGCAGCCAAGATATAGCTTCCGGCTGGGGCACTGAAGCTTTCTTT.

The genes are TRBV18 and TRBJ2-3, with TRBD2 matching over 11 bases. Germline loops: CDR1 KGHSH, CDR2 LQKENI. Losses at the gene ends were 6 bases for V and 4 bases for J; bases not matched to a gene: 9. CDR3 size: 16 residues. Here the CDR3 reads CASSSSSGGASDTQYF. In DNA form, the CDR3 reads TGTGCCAGCTCGTCCAGTAGCGGGGGGGCCTCAGATACGCAGTATTTT.

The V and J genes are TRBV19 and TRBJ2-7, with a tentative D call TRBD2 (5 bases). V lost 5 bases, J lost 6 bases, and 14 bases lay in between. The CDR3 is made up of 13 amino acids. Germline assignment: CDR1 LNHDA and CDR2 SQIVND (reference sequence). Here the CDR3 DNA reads TGTGCCAGTAGTCCCGATAGAGGGTTCGAGCAGTACTTC. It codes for CASSPDRGFEQYF.

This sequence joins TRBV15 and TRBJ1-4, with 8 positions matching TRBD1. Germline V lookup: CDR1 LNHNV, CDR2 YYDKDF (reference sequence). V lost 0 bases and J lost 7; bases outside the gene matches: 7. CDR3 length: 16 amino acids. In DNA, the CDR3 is TGTGCCACCAGCAGAGATAGGCAGGGGGCGAGTGAAAAACTGTTTTTT. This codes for CATSRDRQGASEKLFF.

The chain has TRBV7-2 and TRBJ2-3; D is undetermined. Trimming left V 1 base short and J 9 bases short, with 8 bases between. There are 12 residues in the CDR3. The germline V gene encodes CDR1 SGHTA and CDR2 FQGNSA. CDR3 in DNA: TGTGCCAGCAGCTTAGACAGAACGACGCAGTATTTT. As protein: CASSLDRTTQYF.

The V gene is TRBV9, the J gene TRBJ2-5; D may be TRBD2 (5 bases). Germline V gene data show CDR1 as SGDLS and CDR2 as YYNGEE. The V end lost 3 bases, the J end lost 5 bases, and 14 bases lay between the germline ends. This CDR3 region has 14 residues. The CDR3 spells CASSDPTSGETQYF. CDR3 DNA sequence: TGTGCCAGCAGCGACCCGACTTCGGGGGAGACCCAGTACTTC. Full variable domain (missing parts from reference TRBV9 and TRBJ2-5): DSGVTQTPKHLITATGQRVTLRCSPRSGDLSVYWYQQSLDQGLQFLIQYYNGEERAKGNILERFSAQQFPDLHSELNLSSLELGDSALYFCASSDPTSGETQYFGPGTRLLVL.

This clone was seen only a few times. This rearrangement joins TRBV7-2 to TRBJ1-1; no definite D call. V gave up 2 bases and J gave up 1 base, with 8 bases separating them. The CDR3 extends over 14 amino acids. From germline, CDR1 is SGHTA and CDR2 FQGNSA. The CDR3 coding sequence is TGTGCCAGCAGCTTAAATCCGGGGAACACTGAAGCTTTCTTT. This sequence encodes CASSLNPGNTEAFF.

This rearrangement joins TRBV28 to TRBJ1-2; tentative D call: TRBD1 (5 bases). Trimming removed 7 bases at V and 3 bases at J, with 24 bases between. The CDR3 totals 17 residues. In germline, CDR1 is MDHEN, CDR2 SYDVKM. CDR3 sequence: CASTHTRAGGVYYGYTF. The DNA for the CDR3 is TGTGCCAGCACCCACACCCGCGCGGGGGGTGTTTACTATGGCTACACCTTC.

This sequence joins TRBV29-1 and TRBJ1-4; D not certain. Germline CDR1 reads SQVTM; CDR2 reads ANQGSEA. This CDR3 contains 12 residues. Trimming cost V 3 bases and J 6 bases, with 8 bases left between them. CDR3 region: CSVDPGDEKLFF. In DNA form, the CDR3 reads TGCAGCGTTGATCCGGGAGATGAAAAACTGTTTTTT.

The CDR3 protein is CAISEGRRSTDTQYF. The DNA for the CDR3 is TGTGCCATCAGTGAGGGGAGACGGAGCACAGATACGCAGTATTTT. The V call is TRBV10-3, the J call TRBJ2-3; a weak D match, TRBD2 (5 bases). Germline values: CDR1 ENHRY, CDR2 SYGVKD. V shed 2 bases and J shed 0 bases, with 9 bases lying between them. The length of the CDR3 is 15 residues.

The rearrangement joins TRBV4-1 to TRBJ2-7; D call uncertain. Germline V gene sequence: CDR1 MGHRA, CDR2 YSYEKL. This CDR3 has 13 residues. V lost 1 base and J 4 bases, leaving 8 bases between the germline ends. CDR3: CASSQGSRYEQYF. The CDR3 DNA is TGCGCCAGCAGCCAAGGATCGAGGTACGAGCAGTACTTC.

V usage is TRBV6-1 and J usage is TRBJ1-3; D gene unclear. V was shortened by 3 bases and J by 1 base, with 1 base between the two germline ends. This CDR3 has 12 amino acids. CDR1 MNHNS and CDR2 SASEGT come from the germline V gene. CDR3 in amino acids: CASSDSGNTIYF. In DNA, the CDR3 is TGTGCCAGCAGTGATTCTGGAAACACCATATATTTT.

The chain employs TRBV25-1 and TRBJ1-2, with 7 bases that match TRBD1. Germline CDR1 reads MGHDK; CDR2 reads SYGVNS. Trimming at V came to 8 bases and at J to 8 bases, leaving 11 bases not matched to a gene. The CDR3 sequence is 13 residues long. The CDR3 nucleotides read TGTGCCAGCTCGCGGACAGGCCGTGAGGGCTACACCTTC. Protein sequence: CASSRTGREGYTF.

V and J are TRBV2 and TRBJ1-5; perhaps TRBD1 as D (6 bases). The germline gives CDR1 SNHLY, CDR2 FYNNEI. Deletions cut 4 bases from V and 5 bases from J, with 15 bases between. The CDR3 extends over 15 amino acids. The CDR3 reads CASSGIRDKDQPQHF. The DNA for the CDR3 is TGTGCCAGCAGTGGGATCCGGGACAAAGATCAGCCCCAGCATTTT.

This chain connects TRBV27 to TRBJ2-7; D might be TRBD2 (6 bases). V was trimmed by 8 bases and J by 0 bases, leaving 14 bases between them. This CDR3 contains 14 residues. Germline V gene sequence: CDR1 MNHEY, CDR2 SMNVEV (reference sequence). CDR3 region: CASSWGLTSYEQYF. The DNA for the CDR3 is TGTGCCAGCTCCTGGGGACTGACCTCCTACGAGCAGTACTTC.

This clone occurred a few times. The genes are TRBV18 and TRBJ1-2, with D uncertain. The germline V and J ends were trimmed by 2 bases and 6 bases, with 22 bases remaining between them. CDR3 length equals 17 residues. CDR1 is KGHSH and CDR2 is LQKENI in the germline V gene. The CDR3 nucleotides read TGTGCCAGCTCACCAGGGTTGGCAGGCTCTTCTGTGAATGGCTACACCTTC. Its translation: CASSPGLAGSSVNGYTF.

CDR3 protein: CASKQTGGELFF. DNA for the CDR3: TGTGCCAGCAAACAGACGGGCGGGGAGCTGTTTTTT. This chain uses TRBV11-3 with TRBJ2-2; D call uncertain. This CDR3 comprises 12 residues. Germline lookup yields CDR1 SGHNT and CDR2 YENEEA. V dropped 7 bases and J dropped 7 bases, with 10 bases sitting between them.

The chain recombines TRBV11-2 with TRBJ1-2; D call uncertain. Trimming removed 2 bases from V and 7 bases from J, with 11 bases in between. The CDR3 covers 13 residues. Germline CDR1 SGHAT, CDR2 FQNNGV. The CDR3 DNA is TGTGCCAGCAGCTTAATGGCCCGGGGTGGCTACACCTTC. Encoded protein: CASSLMARGGYTF.

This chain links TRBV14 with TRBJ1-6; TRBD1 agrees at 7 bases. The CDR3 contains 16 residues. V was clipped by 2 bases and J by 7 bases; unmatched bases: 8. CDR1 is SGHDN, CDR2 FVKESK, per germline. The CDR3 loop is CASSQQSGGRNSPLHF. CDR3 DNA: TGTGCCAGCAGCCAACAATCAGGGGGAAGGAATTCACCCCTCCACTTT.

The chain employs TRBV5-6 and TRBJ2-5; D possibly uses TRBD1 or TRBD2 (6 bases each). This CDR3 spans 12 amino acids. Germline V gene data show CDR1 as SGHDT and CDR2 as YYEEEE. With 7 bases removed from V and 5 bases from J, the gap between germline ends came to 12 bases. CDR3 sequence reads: CASSRRGETQYF. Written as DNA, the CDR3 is TGTGCCAGCTCCAGGAGGGGGGAGACCCAGTACTTC.

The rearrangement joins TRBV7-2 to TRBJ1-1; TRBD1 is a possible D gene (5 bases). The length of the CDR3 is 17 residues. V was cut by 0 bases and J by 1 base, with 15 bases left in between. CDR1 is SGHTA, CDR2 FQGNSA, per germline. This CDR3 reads CASSLAPGGGSNTEAFF. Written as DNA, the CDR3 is TGTGCCAGCAGCTTAGCCCCGGGTGGGGGGTCGAACACTGAAGCTTTCTTT.

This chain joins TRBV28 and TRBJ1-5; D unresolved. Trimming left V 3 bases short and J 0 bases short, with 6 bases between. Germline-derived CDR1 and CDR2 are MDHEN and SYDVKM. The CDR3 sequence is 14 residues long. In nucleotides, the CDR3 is TGTGCCAGCAGTTTGGATAATAGCAATCAGCCCCAGCATTTT. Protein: CASSLDNSNQPQHF.

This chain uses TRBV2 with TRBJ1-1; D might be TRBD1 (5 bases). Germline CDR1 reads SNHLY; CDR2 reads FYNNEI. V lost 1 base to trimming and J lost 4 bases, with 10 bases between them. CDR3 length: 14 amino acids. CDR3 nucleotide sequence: TGTGCCAGCAGTGAAGTGGGGGGGAGCACTGAAGCTTTCTTT. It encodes CASSEVGGSTEAFF. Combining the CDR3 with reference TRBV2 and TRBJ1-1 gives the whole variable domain EPEVTQTPSHQVTQMGQEVILRCVPISNHLYFYWYRQILGQKVEFLVSFYNNEISEKSEIFDDQFSVERPDGSNFTLKIRSTKLEDSAMYFCASSEVGGSTEAFFGQGTRLTVV.

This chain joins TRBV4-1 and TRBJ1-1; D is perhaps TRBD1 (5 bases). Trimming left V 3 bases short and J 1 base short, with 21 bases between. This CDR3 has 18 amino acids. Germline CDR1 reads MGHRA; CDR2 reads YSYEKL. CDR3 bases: TGCGCCAGCAGCCATAATAAGCTGGGGGGGGGACCGAACACTGAAGCTTTCTTT. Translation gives CASSHNKLGGGPNTEAFF.

In nucleotides, the CDR3 is TGTGCCAGCAGCCGACGGGGTAATGAAAACACCATATATTTT. Residues: CASSRRGNENTIYF. The chain recombines TRBV5-6 with TRBJ1-3; no clear D gene. The germline V gene encodes CDR1 SGHDT and CDR2 YYEEEE. The germline V and J ends were trimmed by 4 bases and 6 bases, with 14 bases remaining between them. The CDR3 is 14 amino acids.

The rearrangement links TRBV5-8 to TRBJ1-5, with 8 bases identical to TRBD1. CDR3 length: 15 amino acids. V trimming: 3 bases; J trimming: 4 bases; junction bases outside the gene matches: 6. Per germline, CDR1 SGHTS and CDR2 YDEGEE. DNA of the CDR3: TGTGCCAGCAGCTCGGGACAGGCGATTAATCAGCCCCAGCATTTT. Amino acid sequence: CASSSGQAINQPQHF.

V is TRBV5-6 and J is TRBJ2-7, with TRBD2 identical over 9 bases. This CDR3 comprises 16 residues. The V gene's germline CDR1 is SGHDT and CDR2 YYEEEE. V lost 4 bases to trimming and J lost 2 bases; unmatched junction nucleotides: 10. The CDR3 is CASSALRAGGPYEQYF. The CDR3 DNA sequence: TGTGCCAGCAGCGCACTACGAGCGGGGGGCCCCTACGAGCAGTACTTC.

The CDR3 nucleotides read TGTGCCAGTAGCCCAGGGCAGGGGGCCTGGGAGACCCAGTACTTC. Its protein is CASSPGQGAWETQYF. V is TRBV19 and J is TRBJ2-5; TRBD1 aligns across 8 bases. Germline assignment: CDR1 LNHDA and CDR2 SQIVND (reference sequence). V was pared by 6 bases and J by 5 bases, with 11 bases of the junction left unmatched. CDR3 size: 15 residues.

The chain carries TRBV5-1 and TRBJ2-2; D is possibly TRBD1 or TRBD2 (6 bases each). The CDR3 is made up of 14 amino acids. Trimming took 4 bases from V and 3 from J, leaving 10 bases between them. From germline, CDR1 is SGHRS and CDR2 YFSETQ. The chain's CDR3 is CASSRGDDTGELFF. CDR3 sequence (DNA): TGCGCCAGCAGCAGGGGGGACGACACCGGGGAGCTGTTTTTT. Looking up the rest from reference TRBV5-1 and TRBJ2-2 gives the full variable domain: KAGVTQTPRYLIKTRGQQVTLSCSPISGHRSVSWYQQTPGQGLQFLFEYFSETQRNKGNFPGRFSGRQFSNSRSEMNVSTLELGDSALYLCASSRGDDTGELFFGEGSRLTVL.